This TCR beta chain was obtained from a study of blood T cell repertoires in COVID-19. About the study: The analysed material was cDNA or gDNA that came from T cells, B-cell-depleted T cells, or PBMCs.

Authors' data handling: Amplification of reference gene primers was used by the study to estimate nucleated cell counts. The method was immunoSEQ multiplex PCR; TCRdb's version includes in-frame clones alone and lacks a portion of them. The V and J calls and the clone size are those of that table, but D and trimming were determined from the DNA. Of 45,000 to 60,000 clones listed, roughly 80% are singletons. CDR3 length: 15 amino acids. CDR1 is LNHDA, CDR2 SQIVND, per germline (reference sequence). Trimming removed 2 bases from V and 7 bases from J, with 15 bases in between. The receptor was isolated from a human donor in a cohort sampled during active COVID-19. The rearrangement joins TRBV19 to TRBJ1-5, with TRBD1 as a possible D gene (5 bases). Sequenced input: peripheral blood. CDR3: CASSIQGGFSQPQHF. DNA of the CDR3: TGTGCCAGTAGTATACAGGGTGGCTTTTCCCAGCCCCAGCATTTT.